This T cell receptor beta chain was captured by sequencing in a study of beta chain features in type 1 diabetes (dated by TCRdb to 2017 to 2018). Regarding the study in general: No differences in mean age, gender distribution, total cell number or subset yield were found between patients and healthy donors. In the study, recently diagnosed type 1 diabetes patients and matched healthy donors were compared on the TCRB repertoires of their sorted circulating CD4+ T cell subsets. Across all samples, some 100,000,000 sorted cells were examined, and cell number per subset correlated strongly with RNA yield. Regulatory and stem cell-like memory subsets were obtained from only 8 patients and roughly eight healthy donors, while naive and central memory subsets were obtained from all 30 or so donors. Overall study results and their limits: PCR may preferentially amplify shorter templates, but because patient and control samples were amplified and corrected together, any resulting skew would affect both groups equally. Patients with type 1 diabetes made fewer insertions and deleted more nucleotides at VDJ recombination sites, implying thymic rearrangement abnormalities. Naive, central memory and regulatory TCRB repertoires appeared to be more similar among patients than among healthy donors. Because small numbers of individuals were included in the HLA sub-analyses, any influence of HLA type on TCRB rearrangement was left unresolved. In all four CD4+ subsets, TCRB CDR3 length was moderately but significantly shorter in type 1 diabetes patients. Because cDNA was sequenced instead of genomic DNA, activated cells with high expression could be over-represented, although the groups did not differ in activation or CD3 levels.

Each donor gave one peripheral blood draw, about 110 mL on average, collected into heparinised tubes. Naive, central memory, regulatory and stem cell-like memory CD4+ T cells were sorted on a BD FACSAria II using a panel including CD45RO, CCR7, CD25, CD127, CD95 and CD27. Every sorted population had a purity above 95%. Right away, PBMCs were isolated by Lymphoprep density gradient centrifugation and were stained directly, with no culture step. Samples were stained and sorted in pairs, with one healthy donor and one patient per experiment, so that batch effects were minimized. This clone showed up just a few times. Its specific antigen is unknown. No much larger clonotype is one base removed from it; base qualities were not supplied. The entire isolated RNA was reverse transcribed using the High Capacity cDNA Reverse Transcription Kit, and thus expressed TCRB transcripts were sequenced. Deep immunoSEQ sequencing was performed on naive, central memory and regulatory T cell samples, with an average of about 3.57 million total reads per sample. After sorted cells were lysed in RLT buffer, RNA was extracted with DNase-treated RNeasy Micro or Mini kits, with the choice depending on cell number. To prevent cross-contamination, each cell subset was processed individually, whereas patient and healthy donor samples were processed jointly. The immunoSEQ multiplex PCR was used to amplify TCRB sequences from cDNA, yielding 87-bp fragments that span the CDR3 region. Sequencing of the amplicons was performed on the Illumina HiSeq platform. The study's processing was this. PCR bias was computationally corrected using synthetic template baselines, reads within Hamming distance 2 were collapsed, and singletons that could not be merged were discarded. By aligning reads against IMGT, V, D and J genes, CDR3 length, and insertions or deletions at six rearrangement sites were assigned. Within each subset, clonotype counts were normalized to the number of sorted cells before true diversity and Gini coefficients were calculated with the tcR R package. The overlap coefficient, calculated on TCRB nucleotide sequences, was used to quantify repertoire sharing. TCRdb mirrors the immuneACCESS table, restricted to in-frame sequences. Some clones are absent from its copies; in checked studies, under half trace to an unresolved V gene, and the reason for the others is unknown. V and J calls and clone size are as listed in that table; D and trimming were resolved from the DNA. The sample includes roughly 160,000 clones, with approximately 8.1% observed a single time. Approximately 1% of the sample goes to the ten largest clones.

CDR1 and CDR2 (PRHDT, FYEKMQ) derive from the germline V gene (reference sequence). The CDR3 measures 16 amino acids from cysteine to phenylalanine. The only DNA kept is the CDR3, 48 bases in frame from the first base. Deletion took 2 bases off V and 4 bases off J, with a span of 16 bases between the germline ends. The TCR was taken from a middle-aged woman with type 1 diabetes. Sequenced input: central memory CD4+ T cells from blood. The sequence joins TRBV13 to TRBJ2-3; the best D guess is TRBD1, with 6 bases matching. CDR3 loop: CASSLSRDKRADTQYF. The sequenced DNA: TGTGCCAGCAGCTTAAGCCGGGACAAACGAGCAGATACGCAGTATTTT.